The sequence of this T cell receptor (beta chain) was determined in a study of T-cell reconstitution after alpha-beta-depleted transplantation in children. Study results and limitations: Elevated TCRbeta diversity at day 60 was traced, in some patients, to surviving recipient T cells and thymic progenitors. When one year had passed after transplant, most T-cell counts and diversity came from newly produced T cells. It was reported that alpha-beta T cells came from several hundred expanded graft clones (about two months after transplant).

This clonotype was recorded a few times. Its specificity is unknown. Trimming removed 5 bases at V and 10 bases at J, with 15 bases between. The germline V gene has CDR1 SGHVS and CDR2 FQNEAQ. The CDR3 runs 13 residues. Preparation of the TCRbeta library used unique molecular identifiers. From the PCR reads, TCRdb called clonotypes with MiXCR, one entry per CDR3 protein. The sample includes approximately 190,000 distinct CDR3 sequences, about 8.7% of them seen just once. The sequence was collected from a male patient aged 2-9 years who had a stem cell transplant for acute myeloid leukemia, so the T cells may come from the graft donor. The input for sequencing was PBMCs, mostly from graft donor cells, taken 360 days after TCRalphabeta/CD19-depleted stem cell transplant. The chain recombines TRBV7-8 with TRBJ2-1; a weak D match, TRBD1 (5 bases). The CDR3 region has the DNA TGTGCCAGCAGCCAGTTCAGGGTTTACGAGCAGTTCTTC. Its translation: CASSQFRVYEQFF.